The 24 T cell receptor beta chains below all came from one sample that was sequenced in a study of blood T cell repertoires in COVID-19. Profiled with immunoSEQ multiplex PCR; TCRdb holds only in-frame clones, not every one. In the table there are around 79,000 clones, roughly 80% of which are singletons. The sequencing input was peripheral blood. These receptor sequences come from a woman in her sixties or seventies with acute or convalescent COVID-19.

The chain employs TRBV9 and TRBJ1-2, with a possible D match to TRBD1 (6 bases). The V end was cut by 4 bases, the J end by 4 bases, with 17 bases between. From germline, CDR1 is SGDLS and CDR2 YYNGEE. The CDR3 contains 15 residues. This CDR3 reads CASSLSPGETYGYTF. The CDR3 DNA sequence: TGTGCCAGCAGCCTCTCCCCAGGGGAAACCTATGGCTACACCTTC.

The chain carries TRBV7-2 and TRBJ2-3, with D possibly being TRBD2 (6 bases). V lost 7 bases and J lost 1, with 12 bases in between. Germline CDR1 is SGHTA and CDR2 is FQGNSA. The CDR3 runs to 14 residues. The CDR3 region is CASTPTGGTDTQYF. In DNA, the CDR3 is TGTGCCAGCACCCCAACGGGGGGCACAGATACGCAGTATTTT.

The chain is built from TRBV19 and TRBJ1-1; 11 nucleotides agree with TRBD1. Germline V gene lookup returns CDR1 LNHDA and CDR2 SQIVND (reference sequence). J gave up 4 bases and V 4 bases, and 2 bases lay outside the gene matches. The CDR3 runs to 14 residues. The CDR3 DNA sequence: TGTGCCAGTAGTACCGGGACAGGGGGCACTGAAGCTTTCTTT. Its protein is CASSTGTGGTEAFF.

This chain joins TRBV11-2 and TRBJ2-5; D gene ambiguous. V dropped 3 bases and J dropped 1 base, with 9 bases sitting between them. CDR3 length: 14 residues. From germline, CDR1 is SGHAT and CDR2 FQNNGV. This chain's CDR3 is CASSFTQIQETQYF. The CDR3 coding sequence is TGTGCCAGCAGCTTCACGCAGATCCAAGAGACCCAGTACTTC.

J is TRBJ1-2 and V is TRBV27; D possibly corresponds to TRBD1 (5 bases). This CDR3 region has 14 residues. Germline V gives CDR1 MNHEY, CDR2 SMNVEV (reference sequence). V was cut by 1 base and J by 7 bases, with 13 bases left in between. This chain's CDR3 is CASSLFGGSGGYTF. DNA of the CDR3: TGTGCCAGCAGTTTATTTGGGGGGTCAGGTGGCTACACCTTC.

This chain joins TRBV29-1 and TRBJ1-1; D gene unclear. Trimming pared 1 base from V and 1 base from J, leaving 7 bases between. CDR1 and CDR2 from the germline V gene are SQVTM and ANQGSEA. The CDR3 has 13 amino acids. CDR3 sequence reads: CSVEGEKNTEAFF. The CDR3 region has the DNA TGCAGCGTTGAAGGAGAGAAGAACACTGAAGCTTTCTTT.

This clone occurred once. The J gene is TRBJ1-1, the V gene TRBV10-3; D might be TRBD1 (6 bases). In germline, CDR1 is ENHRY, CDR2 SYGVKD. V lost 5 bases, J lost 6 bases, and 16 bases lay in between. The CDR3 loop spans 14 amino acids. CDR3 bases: TGTGCCATCAGTAGGGCAGGGGAAGAATCTGAAGCTTTCTTT. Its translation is CAISRAGEESEAFF.

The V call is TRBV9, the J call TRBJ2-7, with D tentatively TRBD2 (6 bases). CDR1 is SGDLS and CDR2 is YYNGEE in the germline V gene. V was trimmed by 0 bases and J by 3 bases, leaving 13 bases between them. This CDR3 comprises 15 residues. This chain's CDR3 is CASSVGTTRDYEQYF. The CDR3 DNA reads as TGTGCCAGCAGCGTAGGAACGACGCGGGACTACGAGCAGTACTTC.

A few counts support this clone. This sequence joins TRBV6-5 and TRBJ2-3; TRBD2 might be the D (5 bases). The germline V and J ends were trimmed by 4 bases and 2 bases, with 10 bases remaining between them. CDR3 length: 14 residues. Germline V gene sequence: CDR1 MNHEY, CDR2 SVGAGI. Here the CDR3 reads CASSSRGVTDTQYF. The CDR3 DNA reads TGTGCCAGCAGTTCTCGGGGAGTCACAGATACGCAGTATTTT.

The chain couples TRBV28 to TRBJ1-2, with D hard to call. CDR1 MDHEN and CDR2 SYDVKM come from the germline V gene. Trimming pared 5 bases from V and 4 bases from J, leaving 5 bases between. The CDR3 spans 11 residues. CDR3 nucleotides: TGTGCCAGCAGTAGCCCCTATGGCTACACCTTC. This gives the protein CASSSPYGYTF.

CDR3 nucleotides: TGTGCCACCAGCAGGCCCGACAGGGACTATGGCTACACCTTC. Translation gives CATSRPDRDYGYTF. The gene calls are TRBV15 and TRBJ1-2; 7 bases match TRBD1. The V and J ends lost 3 bases and 3 bases, in that order; junction bases with no gene match: 4. CDR1 is LNHNV, CDR2 YYDKDF, per germline (reference sequence). The CDR3 totals 14 residues.

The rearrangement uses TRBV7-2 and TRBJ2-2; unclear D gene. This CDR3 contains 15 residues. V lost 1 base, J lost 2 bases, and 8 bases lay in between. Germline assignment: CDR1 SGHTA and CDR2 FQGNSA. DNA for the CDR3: TGTGCCAGCAGCTTAGTAATTATTAACACCGGGGAGCTGTTTTTT. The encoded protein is CASSLVIINTGELFF.

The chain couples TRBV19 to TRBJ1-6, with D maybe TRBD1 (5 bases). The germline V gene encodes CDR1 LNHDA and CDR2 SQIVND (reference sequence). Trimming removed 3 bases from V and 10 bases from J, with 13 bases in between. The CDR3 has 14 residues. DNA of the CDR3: TGTGCCAGTAGTATGTCCAGGGTAACCTCACCCCTCCACTTT. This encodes CASSMSRVTSPLHF.

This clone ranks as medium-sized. The CDR3 DNA reads as TGCGCCAGCAGCTCCGGGACAGACTTTTACAATGAGCAGTTCTTC. Translation gives CASSSGTDFYNEQFF. The chain has TRBV5-1 and TRBJ2-1; 7 bases fit TRBD1. CDR1 and CDR2 from the germline V gene are SGHRS and YFSETQ. The CDR3 sequence is 15 residues long. The V segment lost 3 bases and the J segment 4 bases; nucleotides outside the gene matches: 7.

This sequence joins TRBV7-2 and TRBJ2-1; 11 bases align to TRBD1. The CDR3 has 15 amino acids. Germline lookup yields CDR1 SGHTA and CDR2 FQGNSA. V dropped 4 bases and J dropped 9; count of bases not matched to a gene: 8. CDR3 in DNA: TGTGCCAGCAGCTCAGGACAGGGGGCGTTGGGTGAGCAGTTCTTC. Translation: CASSSGQGALGEQFF. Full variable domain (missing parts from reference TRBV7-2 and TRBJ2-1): GAGVSQSPSNKVTEKGKDVELRCDPISGHTALYWYRQSLGQGLEFLIYFQGNSAPDKSGLPSDRFSAERTGGSVSTLTIQRTQQEDSAVYLCASSSGQGALGEQFFGPGTRLTVL.

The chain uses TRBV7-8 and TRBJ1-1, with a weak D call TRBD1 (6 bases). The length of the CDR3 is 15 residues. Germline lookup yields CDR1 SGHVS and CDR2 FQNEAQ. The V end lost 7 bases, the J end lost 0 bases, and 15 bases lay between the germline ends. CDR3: CASIPQGALNTEAFF. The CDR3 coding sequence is TGTGCCAGCATACCACAGGGAGCCTTGAACACTGAAGCTTTCTTT.

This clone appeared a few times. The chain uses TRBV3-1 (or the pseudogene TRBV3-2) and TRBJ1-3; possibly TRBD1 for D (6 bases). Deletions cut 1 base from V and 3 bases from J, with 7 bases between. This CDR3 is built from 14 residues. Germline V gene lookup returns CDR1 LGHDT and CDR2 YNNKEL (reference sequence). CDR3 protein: CASSQGRGGNTIYF. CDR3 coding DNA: TGTGCCAGCAGCCAAGGCAGGGGTGGAAACACCATATATTTT.

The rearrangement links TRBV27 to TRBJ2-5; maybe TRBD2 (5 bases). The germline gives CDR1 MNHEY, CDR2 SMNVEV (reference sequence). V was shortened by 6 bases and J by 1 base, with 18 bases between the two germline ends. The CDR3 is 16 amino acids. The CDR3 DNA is TGTGCCAGCAGCCCCGGGAAAGGTGGGGTCCAAGAGACCCAGTACTTC. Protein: CASSPGKGGVQETQYF.

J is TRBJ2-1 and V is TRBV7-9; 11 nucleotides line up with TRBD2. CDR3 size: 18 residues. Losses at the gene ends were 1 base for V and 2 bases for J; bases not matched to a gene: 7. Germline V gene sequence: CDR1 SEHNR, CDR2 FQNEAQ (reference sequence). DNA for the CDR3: TGTGCCAGCAGCTTAGAGACTAGCGGGGCCTTAGCCTACAATGAGCAGTTCTTC. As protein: CASSLETSGALAYNEQFF.

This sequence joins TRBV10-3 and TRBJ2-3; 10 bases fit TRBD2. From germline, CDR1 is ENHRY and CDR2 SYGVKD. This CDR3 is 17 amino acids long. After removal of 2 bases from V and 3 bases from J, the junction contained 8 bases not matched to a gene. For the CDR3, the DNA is TGTGCCATCAGTGAGCCAGAGCGGGGGGGCCGTACAGATACGCAGTATTTT. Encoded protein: CAISEPERGGRTDTQYF.

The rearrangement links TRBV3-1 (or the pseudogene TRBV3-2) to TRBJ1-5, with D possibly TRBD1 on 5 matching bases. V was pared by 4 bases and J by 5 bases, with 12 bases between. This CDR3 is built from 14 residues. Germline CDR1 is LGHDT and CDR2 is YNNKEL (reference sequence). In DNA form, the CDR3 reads TGTGCCAGCAGCCTTTTTGGGGGGGATCAGCCCCAGCATTTT. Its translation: CASSLFGGDQPQHF.

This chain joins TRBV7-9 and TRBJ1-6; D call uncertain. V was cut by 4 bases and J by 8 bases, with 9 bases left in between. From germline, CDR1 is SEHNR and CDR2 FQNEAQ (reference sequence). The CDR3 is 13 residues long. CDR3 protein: CASSSGRDSPLHF. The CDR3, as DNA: TGTGCCAGCAGCTCTGGGAGGGATTCACCCCTCCACTTT.

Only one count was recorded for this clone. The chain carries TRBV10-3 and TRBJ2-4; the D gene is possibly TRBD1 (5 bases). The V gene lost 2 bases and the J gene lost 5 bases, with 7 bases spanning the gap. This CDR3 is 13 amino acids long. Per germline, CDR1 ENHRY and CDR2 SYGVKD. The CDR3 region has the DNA TGTGCCATCAGTGAGGGGGCAGAAAACATTCAGTACTTC. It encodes CAISEGAENIQYF.

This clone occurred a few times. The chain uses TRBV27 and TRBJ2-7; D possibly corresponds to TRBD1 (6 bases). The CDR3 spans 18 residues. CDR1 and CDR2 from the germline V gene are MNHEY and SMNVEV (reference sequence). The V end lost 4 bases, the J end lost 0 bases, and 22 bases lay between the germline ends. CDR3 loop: CASSSAPTGTSHSYEQYF. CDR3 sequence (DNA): TGTGCCAGCAGTTCGGCCCCAACCGGGACATCCCACTCCTACGAGCAGTACTTC.